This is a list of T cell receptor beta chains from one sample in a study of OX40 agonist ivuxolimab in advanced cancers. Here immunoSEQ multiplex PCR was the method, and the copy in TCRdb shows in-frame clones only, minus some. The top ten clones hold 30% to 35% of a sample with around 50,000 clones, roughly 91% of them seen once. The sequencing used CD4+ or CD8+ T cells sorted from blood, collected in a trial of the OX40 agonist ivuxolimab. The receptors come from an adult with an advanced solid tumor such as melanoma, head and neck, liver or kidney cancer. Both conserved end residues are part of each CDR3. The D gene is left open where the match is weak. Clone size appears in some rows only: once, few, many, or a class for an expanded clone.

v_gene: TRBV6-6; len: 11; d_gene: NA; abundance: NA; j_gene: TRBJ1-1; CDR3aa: CASSPATEAFF; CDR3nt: TGTGCCAGCAGCCCCGCCACTGAAGCTTTCTTT
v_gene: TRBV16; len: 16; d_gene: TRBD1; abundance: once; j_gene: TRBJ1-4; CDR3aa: CASSPGGTGVEEKLFF; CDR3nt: TGTGCCAGCAGCCCCGGGGGGACAGGTGTTGAAGAAAAACTGTTTTTT
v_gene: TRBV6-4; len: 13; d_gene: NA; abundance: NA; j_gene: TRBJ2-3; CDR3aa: CASSDVHSDTQYF; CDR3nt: TGTGCCAGCAGTGACGTCCATTCAGATACGCAGTATTTT
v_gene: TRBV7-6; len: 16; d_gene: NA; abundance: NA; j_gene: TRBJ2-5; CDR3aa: CASSLARDRDFGTQYF; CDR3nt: TGTGCCAGCAGCTTAGCGCGTGACAGGGACTTTGGGACCCAGTACTTC
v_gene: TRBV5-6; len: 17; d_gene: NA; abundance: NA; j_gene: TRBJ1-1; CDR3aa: CASSSTPEQLENTEAFF; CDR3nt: TGTGCCAGCAGCTCGACGCCGGAACAGCTAGAGAACACTGAAGCTTTCTTT
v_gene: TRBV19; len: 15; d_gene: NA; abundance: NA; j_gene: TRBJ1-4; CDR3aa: CASTIPHSDIEKLFF; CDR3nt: TGTGCCAGTACCATCCCGCACAGCGACATTGAAAAACTGTTTTTT
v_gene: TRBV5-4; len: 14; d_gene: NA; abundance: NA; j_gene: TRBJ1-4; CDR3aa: CASSLGGTNEKLFF; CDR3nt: TGTGCCAGCAGCTTGGGGGGAACTAATGAAAAACTGTTTTTT
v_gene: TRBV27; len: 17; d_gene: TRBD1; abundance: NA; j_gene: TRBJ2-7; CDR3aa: CASSLSVGPGGRNEQYF; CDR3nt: TGTGCCAGCAGTTTATCAGTGGGGCCAGGGGGCAGGAACGAGCAGTACTTC
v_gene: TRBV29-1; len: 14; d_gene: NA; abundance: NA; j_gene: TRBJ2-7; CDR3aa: CSFNSGIQLHEQYF; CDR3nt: TGCAGCTTCAACTCCGGGATTCAGCTTCACGAGCAGTACTTC
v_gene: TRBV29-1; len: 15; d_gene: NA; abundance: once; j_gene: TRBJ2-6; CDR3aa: CSVEGGDSGANVLTF; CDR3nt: TGCAGCGTTGAGGGTGGGGACTCTGGGGCCAACGTCCTGACTTTC
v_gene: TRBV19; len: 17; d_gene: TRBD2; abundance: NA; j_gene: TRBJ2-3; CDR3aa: CASSRTSAGVATDTQYF; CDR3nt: TGTGCCAGTAGTAGGACCTCAGCGGGGGTGGCCACAGATACGCAGTATTTT
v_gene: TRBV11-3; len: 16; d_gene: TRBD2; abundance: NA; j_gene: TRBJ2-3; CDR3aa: CASSWGTSGPADTQYF; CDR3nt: TGTGCCAGCAGCTGGGGGACTAGCGGGCCCGCGGATACGCAGTATTTT
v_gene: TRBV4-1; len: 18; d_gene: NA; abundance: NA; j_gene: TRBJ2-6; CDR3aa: CASSQDPGRVSGANVLTF; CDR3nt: TGCGCCAGCAGCCAAGATCCGGGTCGGGTTTCTGGGGCCAACGTCCTGACTTTC
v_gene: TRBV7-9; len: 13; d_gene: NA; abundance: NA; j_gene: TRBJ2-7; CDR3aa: CASSLGGTYEQYF; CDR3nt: TGTGCCAGCAGCTTAGGAGGGACCTACGAGCAGTACTTC
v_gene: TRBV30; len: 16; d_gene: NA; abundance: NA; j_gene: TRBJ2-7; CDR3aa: CAWSPPLGFARHEQYF; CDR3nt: TGTGCCTGGAGCCCCCCCCTAGGTTTTGCAAGGCACGAGCAGTACTTC
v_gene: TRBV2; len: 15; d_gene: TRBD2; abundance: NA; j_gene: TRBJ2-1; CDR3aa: CATRTLAGGINEQFF; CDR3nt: TGTGCCACCAGAACCCTAGCGGGGGGAATCAATGAGCAGTTCTTC
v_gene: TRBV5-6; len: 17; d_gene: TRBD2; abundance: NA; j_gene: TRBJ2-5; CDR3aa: CASSLSSGTSGGETQYF; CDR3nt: TGTGCCAGCAGCTTGTCATCCGGGACTAGCGGGGGAGAGACCCAGTACTTC
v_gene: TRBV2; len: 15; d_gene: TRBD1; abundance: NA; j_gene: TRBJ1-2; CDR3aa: CASSETGLMTGGYTF; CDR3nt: TGTGCCAGCAGCGAGACAGGGCTGATGACAGGAGGCTACACCTTC
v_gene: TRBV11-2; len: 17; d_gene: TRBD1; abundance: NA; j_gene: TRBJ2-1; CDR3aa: CASSLDHGQGAYNEQFF; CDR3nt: TGTGCCAGCAGCTTAGATCATGGACAGGGGGCCTACAATGAGCAGTTCTTC
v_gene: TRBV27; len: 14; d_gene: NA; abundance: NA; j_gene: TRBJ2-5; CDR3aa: CASSLFGREETQYF; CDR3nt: TGTGCCAGCAGTTTATTCGGCAGGGAAGAGACCCAGTACTTC
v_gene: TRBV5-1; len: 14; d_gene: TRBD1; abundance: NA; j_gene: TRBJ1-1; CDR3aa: CASSYEGQGAFAFF; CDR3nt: TGCGCCAGCAGCTATGAAGGACAGGGGGCTTTCGCTTTCTTT
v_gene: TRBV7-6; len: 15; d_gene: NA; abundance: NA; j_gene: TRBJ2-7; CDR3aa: CASSLGGVGGYEQYF; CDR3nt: TGTGCCAGCAGCTTAGGGGGCGTGGGGGGCTACGAGCAGTACTTC
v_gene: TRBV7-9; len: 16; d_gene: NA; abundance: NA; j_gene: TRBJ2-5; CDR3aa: CASSPAAWTGQETQYF; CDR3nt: TGTGCCAGCAGCCCAGCGGCCTGGACGGGACAAGAGACCCAGTACTTC
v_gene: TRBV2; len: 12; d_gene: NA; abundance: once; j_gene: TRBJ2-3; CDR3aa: CASRDETDTQYF; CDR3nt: TGTGCCAGCAGAGACGAAACAGATACGCAGTATTTT
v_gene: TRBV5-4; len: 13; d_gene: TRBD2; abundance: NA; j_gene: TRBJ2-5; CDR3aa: CASSPGGGETQYF; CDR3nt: TGTGCCAGCAGCCCCGGGGGGGGAGAGACCCAGTACTTC
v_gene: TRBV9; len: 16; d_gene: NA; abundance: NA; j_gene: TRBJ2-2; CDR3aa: CASSSPGGTNTGELFF; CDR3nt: TGTGCCAGCAGCTCGCCTGGGGGTACCAACACCGGGGAGCTGTTTTTT
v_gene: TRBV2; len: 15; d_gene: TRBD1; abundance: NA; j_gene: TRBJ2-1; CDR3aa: CASSEADRGLYEQFF; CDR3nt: TGTGCCAGCAGTGAAGCCGACAGGGGGCTCTATGAGCAGTTCTTC
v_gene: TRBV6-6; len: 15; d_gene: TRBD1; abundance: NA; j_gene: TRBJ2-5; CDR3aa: CASRQDREWRETQYF; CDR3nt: TGTGCCAGCAGACAAGACAGGGAATGGAGGGAGACCCAGTACTTC
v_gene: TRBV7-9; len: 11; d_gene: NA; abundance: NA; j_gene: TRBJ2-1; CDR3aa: CASSPNGEQFF; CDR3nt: TGTGCCAGCAGCCCCAACGGTGAGCAGTTCTTC
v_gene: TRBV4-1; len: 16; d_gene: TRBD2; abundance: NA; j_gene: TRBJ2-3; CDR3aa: CASSLLAGVSTDTQYF; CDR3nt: TGCGCCAGCAGCCTCCTAGCGGGAGTTAGCACAGATACGCAGTATTTT
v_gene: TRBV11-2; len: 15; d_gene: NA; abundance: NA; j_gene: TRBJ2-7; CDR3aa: CASSLATVGAGEQYF; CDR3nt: TGTGCCAGCAGCTTGGCTACCGTAGGAGCAGGCGAGCAGTACTTC
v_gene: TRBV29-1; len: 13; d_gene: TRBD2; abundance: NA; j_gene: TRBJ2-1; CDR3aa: CSGGLAGDNEQFF; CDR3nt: TGCAGCGGTGGACTAGCGGGCGACAATGAGCAGTTCTTC
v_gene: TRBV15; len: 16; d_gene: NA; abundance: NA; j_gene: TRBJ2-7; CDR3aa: CATSNGLGTQLYEQYF; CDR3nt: TGTGCCACCAGCAATGGGCTAGGGACCCAACTATACGAGCAGTACTTC